The 2 T cell receptor beta chains below come from one sample, sequenced in a study of CD8 T cells in ankylosing spondylitis. General study results and limits: What appeared characteristic of ankylosing spondylitis blood was a TCR beta motif of eight highly homologous variants.

Their antigens remain unidentified. One entry per CDR3 protein results from TCRdb running MiXCR on the 5' RACE reads. The data contain tens of thousands of distinct CDR3 sequences, about 8.3% of them seen just once; the ten biggest clones take up over 25%. Sequencing was carried out using blood, either unsorted or a sorted T cell fraction (not recorded which). All receptors come from a male donor with ankylosing spondylitis.

This chain connects TRBV20-1 to TRBJ2-5, with D perhaps matching TRBD1 (5 bases). The V end lost 1 base, the J end lost 3 bases, and 12 bases lay between the germline ends. CDR1 DFQATT and CDR2 SNEGSKA come from the germline V gene (reference sequence). This CDR3 contains 14 residues. The CDR3 DNA reads TGCAGTGCTAGAGCCCAGACAGTTAAAGAGACCCAGTACTTC. Translation gives CSARAQTVKETQYF.

The chain carries TRBV12-3 or TRBV12-4 and TRBJ1-2, with 9 bases matching TRBD1. V shed 4 bases and J 3 bases; nucleotides not matched to a gene: 9. This CDR3 has 16 amino acids. As DNA, the CDR3 is TGTGCCAGCAGTTCCTCCCTCCGGGACAGGGACTATGGCTACACCTTC. Translation: CASSSSLRDRDYGYTF.